Here is one T cell receptor (beta chain) with its context. The entry originates in a study of blood T cell repertoires in COVID-19. For the study at large: Nucleic acid was either cDNA or gDNA, and it came from T cells, B-cell-depleted T cells, or PBMCs.

TCRdb's table, derived via immunoSEQ multiplex PCR, lists solely in-frame clones and lacks some. Seen here are around 230,000 clones, about nine tenths observed once, and the top ten hold around 10%. Seattle-derived patients entered the study during active infection and were followed longitudinally. Germline V gives CDR1 SEHNR, CDR2 FQNEAQ (reference sequence). With V trimmed by 3 bases and J by 2 bases, 7 bases remained unmatched. This CDR3 comprises 16 residues. J is TRBJ1-3 and V is TRBV7-9; 7 bases map to TRBD1. The clonotype was recovered from a man in his fifties or sixties with COVID-19, enrolled during active disease. Material: peripheral blood. CDR3 in amino acids: CASSFGPGQAGNTIYF. DNA for the CDR3: TGTGCCAGCAGCTTCGGACCCGGACAGGCTGGAAACACCATATATTTT.